This passage covers 32 T cell receptor beta chains from one sample sequenced in a study of blood T cells in healthy people across ages. Primers used in a second PCR of about 6 to 11 cycles were a sample-barcoded 5' primer and a J-beta primer mix. MiXCR, run by TCRdb on the 5' RACE reads, gives a single entry per CDR3 protein. The profile covers hundreds of thousands of distinct CDR3 sequences, with 21% appearing a single time and 3.5% to 4% taken by the ten largest. Sequenced sample: blood. The receptors were sampled from a man between 70 and 80 years old in good health.

The chain joins TRBV28 to TRBJ2-1; D unresolved. The DNA end is a closer match to TRBJ2-5, so the J assignment may be wrong. The CDR3 totals 15 residues. CDR1 and CDR2 from the germline V gene are MDHEN and SYDVKM. CDR3 region: CATAGSGPGSETQYF. In nucleotides, the CDR3 is TGTGCCACCGCCGGGTCAGGACCAGGCTCTGAGACCCAGTACTTC.

The J gene is TRBJ2-2, the V gene TRBV10-3; TRBD1 matches at 8 bases. The V gene's germline CDR1 is ENHRY and CDR2 SYGVKD. V lost 5 bases, J lost 0 bases, and 2 bases stayed unmatched. This CDR3 comprises 15 residues. In DNA, the CDR3 is TGTGCCATCAGTAAGGGACAGGCGAACACCGGGGAGCTGTTTTTT. This encodes CAISKGQANTGELFF.

The V call is TRBV2, the J call TRBJ2-5; D possibly corresponds to TRBD2 (6 bases). The CDR3 contains 12 residues. Germline V gene sequence: CDR1 SNHLY, CDR2 FYNNEI. V lost 3 bases, J lost 14 bases, and 16 bases lay in between. CDR3 sequence reads: CASSEIRDSAYF. As DNA, the CDR3 is TGTGCCAGCAGTGAGATACGGGACTCCGCTTACTTC.

This chain connects TRBV20-1 to TRBJ2-1; 7 nucleotides match TRBD1. The trim removed 6 bases at V and 7 bases at J, leaving 15 bases unmatched. The CDR3 consists of 15 residues. The germline gives CDR1 DFQATT, CDR2 SNEGSKA (reference sequence). CDR3 amino acids: CSALHRDRSSNEQFF. DNA of the CDR3: TGCAGTGCCCTTCACCGGGACAGAAGTAGTAATGAGCAGTTCTTC.

This clonotype occurred a few times. The J gene is TRBJ2-5, the V gene TRBV5-1; TRBD2 agrees at 8 bases. The J call may be mistaken, given a closer DNA end match to TRBJ2-7. CDR3 length equals 14 residues. Germline lookup yields CDR1 SGHRS and CDR2 YFSETQ. CDR3: CASSLERGLVEQYF. DNA for the CDR3: TGCGCCAGCAGCTTGGAGCGGGGGCTCGTCGAGCAGTACTTC.

This clonotype was seen more than once but under ten times. V gene TRBV6-5 combines with J gene TRBJ2-5, with a weak D call TRBD1 (5 bases). V lost 6 bases and J lost 1, with 9 bases in between. The CDR3 consists of 13 residues. Germline-derived CDR1 and CDR2 are MNHEY and SVGAGI. CDR3 residues: CASRGQTQETQYF. CDR3 coding DNA: TGTGCCAGCAGGGGGCAAACCCAAGAGACCCAGTACTTC.

The rearrangement links TRBV4-1 to TRBJ1-3; D is uncertain. The CDR3 length is 13 residues. Germline V gene lookup returns CDR1 MGHRA and CDR2 YSYEKL. V lost 1 base, J lost 4 bases, and 5 bases lay in between. In DNA form, the CDR3 reads TGCGCCAGCAGCCAAGCTGGAGGAAACACCATATATTTT. The encoded protein is CASSQAGGNTIYF.

In DNA form, the CDR3 reads TGTGCCAGCAGCCAAGATCGCCACCCCGGTAGCACAGATACGCAGTATTTT. It yields the protein CASSQDRHPGSTDTQYF. The chain is built from TRBV14 and TRBJ2-3, with no clear D. The CDR3 contains 17 residues. V was cut by 0 bases and J by 0 bases, with 13 bases left in between. The germline gives CDR1 SGHDN, CDR2 FVKESK.

The chain couples TRBV20-1 to TRBJ2-3, with D possibly matching TRBD2 (5 bases). CDR1 is DFQATT and CDR2 is SNEGSKA in the germline V gene (reference sequence). The CDR3 length is 11 residues. The CDR3 protein is CQAASTDTQYF. DNA of the CDR3: TGCCAAGCGGCTAGCACAGATACGCAGTATTTT.

This chain connects TRBV5-1 to TRBJ2-7; TRBD1 aligns across 10 bases. The CDR3 runs 14 residues. Germline V gene lookup returns CDR1 SGHRS and CDR2 YFSETQ. Trimming at V came to 1 base and at J to 5 bases, leaving 3 bases not matched to a gene. The CDR3 loop reads CASSLPTGGDEQYF. CDR3 nucleotides: TGCGCCAGCAGCTTGCCGACAGGGGGCGACGAGCAGTACTTC.

This clonotype was counted only a few times. The J gene is TRBJ2-5, the V gene TRBV9; 12 positions match TRBD2. Germline assignment: CDR1 SGDLS and CDR2 YYNGEE. V gave up 2 bases and J gave up 5 bases; unmatched junction bases: 4. CDR3 length: 15 amino acids. The CDR3 region has the DNA TGTGCCAGCAGCGTGACTAGCGGGAGCGGGGAGACCCAGTACTTC. Translating gives CASSVTSGSGETQYF.

The V call is TRBV5-5, the J call TRBJ1-4; D is possibly TRBD1 (6 bases). The CDR3 is made up of 14 amino acids. CDR1 and CDR2 from the germline V gene are SGHKS and YYEKEE (reference sequence). Between the trimmed V and J ends, which lost 3 bases and 7 bases, there was a span of 13 bases. DNA of the CDR3: TGTGCCAGCAGCTGGGCAGGGGTGGGTGAAAAACTGTTTTTT. Translation: CASSWAGVGEKLFF.

This clonotype was found once. V and J are TRBV14 and TRBJ2-1, with 8 bases aligning to TRBD2. This CDR3 is 17 amino acids long. J lost 5 bases, V lost 3 bases, and 12 bases had no gene match. The germline CDR1 and CDR2 sequences are SGHDN and FVKESK. CDR3 coding DNA: TGTGCCAGCAGCCAGGGGCCAGGGCCGGGAGGGAACAATGAGCAGTTCTTC. Its protein is CASSQGPGPGGNNEQFF.

This chain links TRBV28 with TRBJ1-4; D might be TRBD1 (5 bases). The CDR3 has 13 amino acids. The germline V and J ends were trimmed by 7 bases and 10 bases, with 16 bases remaining between them. Germline CDR1 reads MDHEN; CDR2 reads SYDVKM. For the CDR3, the DNA is TGTGCCAGCATCTCGGGCAGGGAGGGAAAACTGTTTTTT. Its protein is CASISGREGKLFF.

A remark on this clonotype: The junction does not match germline at one end; this may be a read error. The chain links TRBV28 to TRBJ2-5; 10 positions agree with TRBD1. Germline CDR1 is MDHEN and CDR2 is SYDVKM. The CDR3 is 16 amino acids. CDR3 DNA sequence: TGTGCCGGCAGTCCCCCGGGACAGGGGTTTCAAGAGACCCAGTACTTC. Amino acid sequence: CAGSPPGQGFQETQYF.

The rearrangement uses TRBV12-3 or TRBV12-4 and TRBJ1-1; 8 nucleotides align to TRBD1. Trimming cost V 6 bases and J 4 bases; bases outside gene matches: 1. CDR3 size: 12 residues. The CDR3 DNA reads as TGTGCCAGCAGGACAGGGGCCACTGAAGCTTTCTTT. It encodes CASRTGATEAFF.

Worth noting for this clonotype: One end of the junction does not line up with germline, which may come from a read error. The genes are TRBV5-1 and TRBJ2-5, with 7 bases that match TRBD2. The CDR3 covers 15 residues. The germline V gene has CDR1 SGHRS and CDR2 YFSETQ. As DNA, the CDR3 is TGCGTCAGCAGCTTGACGGACGGGGAGGGTGAGACCCAGTACTTC. This translates into CVSSLTDGEGETQYF. The full variable domain, completed using reference TRBV5-1 and TRBJ2-5, is KAGVTQTPRYLIKTRGQQVTLSCSPISGHRSVSWYQQTPGQGLQFLFEYFSETQRNKGNFPGRFSGRQFSNSRSEMNVSTLELGDSALYLCVSSLTDGEGETQYFGPGTRLLVL.

Remarks on this clonotype: Because it lacks the conserved phenylalanine or tryptophan at the end, this CDR3 is likely a read error. The chain employs TRBV20-1 and TRBJ2-5; 10 bases fit TRBD2. The CDR3 loop spans 15 amino acids. Unmatched junction bases numbered 9, after V lost 6 bases and J lost 2 bases. CDR1 DFQATT and CDR2 SNEGSKA come from the germline V gene (reference sequence). CDR3 nucleotide sequence: TGCAGTGCCAGGCAACTAGCGGGGAAACAAGAGACCCAGTACTCC. Amino acids: CSARQLAGKQETQYS.

The chain recombines TRBV6-1 with TRBJ2-5; 7 positions agree with TRBD2. The better agreement between TRBJ2-1 and the DNA end casts doubt on the J call. CDR1 is MNHNS, CDR2 SASEGT, per germline. The CDR3 length is 14 residues. The CDR3 sequence is CASSRDVAGVSQFF. The CDR3 nucleotides are TGTGCCAGCAGTAGAGACGTGGCGGGAGTTAGTCAGTTCTTC.

Worth noting for this clonotype: This may be a read error, as it is one base from a much larger clone. The chain links TRBV20-1 to TRBJ1-6, with a possible D match to TRBD1 (5 bases). Looked up from germline, CDR1 is DFQATT and CDR2 is SNEGSKA (reference sequence). CDR3 length equals 16 residues. Here the CDR3 reads CGASPPGAGPNSPLHF. The CDR3, as DNA: TGCGGTGCTAGTCCCCCTGGGGCAGGGCCTAATTCACCCCTCCACTTT.

The chain is built from TRBV20-1 and TRBJ2-5; D call uncertain. The J call may not be correct, given that the DNA end is closer to TRBJ2-1. Germline V gives CDR1 DFQATT, CDR2 SNEGSKA (reference sequence). The CDR3 length is 12 residues. CDR3 residues: CSARVLRNEQFF. The CDR3 bases are TGCAGTGCTAGAGTCCTGCGGAATGAGCAGTTCTTC.

This clonotype has just a few counts. The J gene is TRBJ2-5, the V gene TRBV27; possibly TRBD1 for D (6 bases). The DNA end is a closer match to TRBJ2-7, so the J assignment may be wrong. The CDR3 loop spans 17 amino acids. Germline loops: CDR1 MNHEY, CDR2 SMNVEV (reference sequence). CDR3 nucleotide sequence: TGTGCCAGCAGTTTATCTGCATCGACAGGCCTTTTTTACGAGCAGTACTTC. Protein: CASSLSASTGLFYEQYF.

The V gene is TRBV9, the J gene TRBJ2-3; 8 nucleotides line up with TRBD2. This CDR3 has 15 amino acids. V gave up 0 bases and J gave up 5 bases; unmatched junction bases: 5. The V gene's germline CDR1 is SGDLS and CDR2 YYNGEE. The CDR3 DNA is TGTGCCAGCAGCGTAGCGGCGGGAGGCATAGATACGCAGTATTTT. This codes for CASSVAAGGIDTQYF.

The sample holds a few counts of this clonotype. V is TRBV4-1 and J is TRBJ1-4; D might be TRBD1 (6 bases). Germline lookup yields CDR1 MGHRA and CDR2 YSYEKL. The CDR3 has 17 residues. Trimming shortened V by 2 bases and J by 0 bases, and 13 bases separated the two germline ends. The CDR3 DNA reads TGCGCCAGCAGCCAAACCGGACAGACGGCAACTAATGAAAAACTGTTTTTT. Translating gives CASSQTGQTATNEKLFF.

This clonotype was found many times. J is TRBJ2-7 and V is TRBV5-6, with D uncertain. V was clipped by 0 bases and J by 3 bases, with 10 bases between them. CDR1 SGHDT and CDR2 YYEEEE come from the germline V gene. The CDR3 length is 14 residues. The CDR3 nucleotides are TGTGCCAGCAGCTTGGTTTCAGCCAACTACGAGCAGTACTTC. It encodes CASSLVSANYEQYF. Looking up the rest from reference TRBV5-6 and TRBJ2-7 gives the full variable domain: DAGVTQSPTHLIKTRGQQVTLRCSPKSGHDTVSWYQQALGQGPQFIFQYYEEEERQRGNFPDRFSGHQFPNYSSELNVNALLLGDSALYLCASSLVSANYEQYFGPGTRLTVT.

The chain employs TRBV7-2 and TRBJ2-7; perhaps TRBD2 as D (5 bases). This CDR3 is 14 amino acids long. The germline V gene has CDR1 SGHTA and CDR2 FQGNSA. The V end was cut by 4 bases, the J end by 6 bases, with 16 bases between. The CDR3 region is CASSSTSWVGEQYF. The CDR3 coding sequence is TGTGCCAGCAGCTCCACTAGTTGGGTGGGCGAGCAGTACTTC.

This clonotype was found many times. V usage is TRBV5-1 and J usage is TRBJ1-1; maybe TRBD1 (5 bases). Per the germline V gene, CDR1 is SGHRS and CDR2 is YFSETQ. Deletions cut 0 bases from V and 4 bases from J, with 13 bases between. The CDR3 consists of 15 residues. This CDR3 is CASSLDGASGTEAFF. In nucleotides, the CDR3 is TGCGCCAGCAGCTTGGATGGGGCATCGGGCACTGAAGCTTTCTTT.

The rearrangement uses TRBV29-1 and TRBJ2-4; D remains ambiguous. V was shortened by 3 bases and J by 6 bases, with 6 bases between the two germline ends. The CDR3 totals 11 residues. Germline V gene lookup returns CDR1 SQVTM and CDR2 ANQGSEA. CDR3 in amino acids: CSVDILNIQYF. In DNA form, the CDR3 reads TGCAGCGTTGATATCCTAAACATTCAGTACTTC.

The CDR3 coding sequence is TGTGCCAGCAGCCCAGCCGTAGCGGGAGAAGAGACCCAGTACTTC. Its protein is CASSPAVAGEETQYF. The genes are TRBV11-1 and TRBJ2-5; 9 positions agree with TRBD2. V shed 5 bases, J shed 3 bases, and the junction held 7 bases outside the gene matches. This CDR3 spans 15 amino acids. Germline CDR1 and CDR2: SGHAT and FQDESV (reference sequence).

This clonotype was observed a handful of times. This chain links TRBV7-3 with TRBJ2-5, with 8 nucleotides matching TRBD1. Germline values: CDR1 SGHTA, CDR2 FQGTGA. The CDR3 has 15 amino acids. The trim removed 4 bases at V and 5 bases at J, leaving 9 bases unmatched. DNA of the CDR3: TGTGCCAGCAGCTCAGGGGACAGGCGGGGTGAGACCCAGTACTTC. Translated, it gives CASSSGDRRGETQYF.

The chain couples TRBV25-1 to TRBJ2-1; no clear D. V was shortened by 3 bases and J by 7 bases, with 16 bases between the two germline ends. Germline loops: CDR1 MGHDK, CDR2 SYGVNS. The CDR3 loop spans 15 amino acids. CDR3 sequence reads: CASSEERSLGNEQFF. CDR3 DNA: TGTGCCAGCAGTGAGGAGCGTTCCCTCGGGAATGAGCAGTTCTTC.

This rearrangement joins TRBV19 to TRBJ2-6; D is unclear. V was shortened by 3 bases and J by 4 bases, with 10 bases between the two germline ends. Germline CDR1 and CDR2: LNHDA and SQIVND (reference sequence). The CDR3 length is 15 residues. CDR3 residues: CASSIQSSGANVLTF. CDR3 DNA sequence: TGTGCCAGTAGTATTCAGAGCTCCGGGGCCAACGTCCTGACTTTC.